The next 8 T cell receptor beta chains were all read from a single sample in a study of T cells after posttransplantation cyclophosphamide. The assay was immunoSEQ multiplex PCR, and TCRdb's table has in-frame clones only and misses some. The sample consists of about 31,000 clones, 85% to 95% of them appearing once. Cells defined as naive were viable CD3+CD4+ or CD3+CD8+ and CCR7+CD45RA+CD45RO-CD95-CD27+CD28+. The sequenced sample consisted of naive CD4+ T cells sorted from PBMCs. These receptors all stem from an older woman in good health, CMV-negative, and a related stem cell transplant donor.

This chain joins TRBV28 and TRBJ2-7, with 9 bases that match TRBD2. There are 15 residues in the CDR3. V dropped 5 bases and J dropped 3; count of bases not matched to a gene: 8. Germline V gene data show CDR1 as MDHEN and CDR2 as SYDVKM. Here the CDR3 reads CASSIPGTSLYEQYF. DNA for the CDR3: TGTGCCAGCAGTATCCCCGGGACTAGCCTCTACGAGCAGTACTTC.

This chain joins TRBV18 and TRBJ2-5; D unclear. V was trimmed by 5 bases and J by 0 bases, leaving 7 bases between them. From germline, CDR1 is KGHSH and CDR2 LQKENI. The CDR3 runs to 13 residues. CDR3 amino acids: CASSFPNQETQYF. For the CDR3, the DNA is TGTGCCAGCTCATTTCCAAACCAAGAGACCCAGTACTTC.

This clone was seen a single time. The V and J genes are TRBV5-1 and TRBJ1-1, with no clear D. Deletions cut 4 bases from V and 6 bases from J, with 19 bases between. This CDR3 is 15 amino acids long. Germline V gene sequence: CDR1 SGHRS, CDR2 YFSETQ. The CDR3 reads CASSLEGQGRAEAFF. The DNA of the CDR3 is TGCGCCAGCAGCCTCGAGGGTCAAGGAAGGGCTGAAGCTTTCTTT.

J is TRBJ2-7 and V is TRBV9; 11 nucleotides line up with TRBD1. CDR3 length: 16 residues. Trimming cost V 7 bases and J 1 base; bases outside gene matches: 10. Germline CDR1 reads SGDLS; CDR2 reads YYNGEE. CDR3 residues: CASGTTGTGGSYEQYF. The CDR3 coding sequence is TGTGCCAGCGGTACTACCGGGACAGGGGGTTCCTACGAGCAGTACTTC. The full variable domain, rest sourced from reference TRBV9 and TRBJ2-7, is DSGVTQTPKHLITATGQRVTLRCSPRSGDLSVYWYQQSLDQGLQFLIQYYNGEERAKGNILERFSAQQFPDLHSELNLSSLELGDSALYFCASGTTGTGGSYEQYFGPGTRLTVT.

The chain links TRBV5-4 to TRBJ2-7; TRBD2 is a possible D gene (7 bases). The CDR3 consists of 13 residues. The V and J ends lost 0 bases and 5 bases respectively, with 9 bases between them. In germline, CDR1 is SGHNT, CDR2 YYREEE (reference sequence). The CDR3: CASSLGGGNEQYF. The CDR3 DNA is TGTGCCAGCAGCTTGGGGGGGGGCAACGAGCAGTACTTC. The variable domain in full, with the rest retrieved from reference TRBV5-4 and TRBJ2-7, is ETGVTQSPTHLIKTRGQQVTLRCSSQSGHNTVSWYQQALGQGPQFIFQYYREEENGRGNFPPRFSGLQFPNYSSELNVNALELDDSALYLCASSLGGGNEQYFGPGTRLTVT.

The CDR3 is CASSLGDRVKETQYF. The CDR3 DNA follows: TGTGCCAGCAGTTTAGGGGACAGGGTAAAGGAGACCCAGTACTTC. The rearrangement uses TRBV28 and TRBJ2-5, with 9 bases aligning to TRBD1. This CDR3 region has 15 residues. Germline CDR1 reads MDHEN; CDR2 reads SYDVKM. With V trimmed by 2 bases and J by 5 bases, 6 bases remained unmatched.

The CDR3 DNA reads as TGTGCCCGTGGGGACAGCTCTGGAAACACCATATATTTT. It is translated as CARGDSSGNTIYF. This chain connects TRBV7-9 to TRBJ1-3; 7 positions agree with TRBD1. The V segment lost 11 bases and the J segment 0 bases; nucleotides outside the gene matches: 4. In germline, CDR1 is SEHNR, CDR2 FQNEAQ (reference sequence). The CDR3 spans 13 residues.

V usage is TRBV27 and J usage is TRBJ2-7, with 13 bases matching TRBD2. J gave up 7 bases and V 4 bases, and 10 bases lay outside the gene matches. Germline assignment: CDR1 MNHEY and CDR2 SMNVEV (reference sequence). There are 16 residues in the CDR3. The DNA of the CDR3 is TGTGCCAGCAGTTCTCGACTAGCGGGAGGTTTAGGGGAGCAGTACTTC. Translation gives CASSSRLAGGLGEQYF.